Below, 15 T cell receptor beta chains from the same sample are listed, as sequenced in a study of CD8+CD57+ T cells in acquired aplastic anemia. CDR3 and TCR beta VDJ profiling relied on a genomic DNA template. TCRdb reanalysed the reads using MiXCR and keeps one entry per CDR3 protein. The sample holds over 150,000 distinct CDR3 sequences; roughly 47% are singletons and the top ten take approximately 1.1%. Sequenced input: sorted CD4+, CD8+, or CD8+CD57+ T cells (not recorded which) from PBMCs. The origin of the receptors is a human donor in good health.

The V and J genes are TRBV2 and TRBJ1-2; D is unresolved. CDR1 is SNHLY and CDR2 is FYNNEI in the germline V gene. The ends were cut back, 0 bases at V and 4 bases at J, with 9 bases in the middle. This CDR3 comprises 14 residues. In DNA, the CDR3 is TGTGCCAGCAGTGAAGCGCGGGGAATCTATGGCTACACCTTC. Its protein product is CASSEARGIYGYTF.

This chain uses TRBV24-1 with TRBJ1-5; unclear D gene. This CDR3 has 14 residues. V lost 1 base and J lost 4, with 7 bases in between. The germline gives CDR1 KGHDR, CDR2 SFDVKD. The chain's CDR3 is CATSDFRTNQPQHF. Here the CDR3 DNA reads TGTGCCACCAGTGATTTTAGAACAAATCAGCCCCAGCATTTT.

This clonotype has ten or more counts. This sequence joins TRBV6-2 or TRBV6-3 and TRBJ1-6; D gene uncertain. CDR3 length: 13 amino acids. The V and J ends lost 7 bases and 1 base respectively, with 5 bases between them. Germline V gene sequence: CDR1 MNHEY, CDR2 SVGEGT. As DNA, the CDR3 is TGTGCCAGCACGGCGTCCTATAATTCACCCCTCCACTTT. It translates to CASTASYNSPLHF.

The sample holds a few counts of this clonotype. The chain has TRBV6-1 and TRBJ1-5; 8 bases are shared with TRBD1. Trimming at V came to 4 bases and at J to 7 bases, leaving 6 bases not matched to a gene. This CDR3 contains 14 residues. Germline lookup yields CDR1 MNHNS and CDR2 SASEGT. The CDR3 bases are TGTGCCAGCAGTGCGGGACAGGAGGGGCAGCCCCAGCATTTT. It is translated as CASSAGQEGQPQHF.

The chain recombines TRBV4-1 with TRBJ2-5; no firm D call. Germline CDR1 and CDR2: MGHRA and YSYEKL. The CDR3 extends over 15 amino acids. Trimming shortened V by 4 bases and J by 2 bases, and 14 bases separated the two germline ends. The CDR3 sequence is CASSLERITQETQYF. Here the CDR3 DNA reads TGCGCCAGCAGCCTCGAGAGGATTACACAAGAGACCCAGTACTTC.

This chain connects TRBV15 to TRBJ2-5; the D call may be TRBD1 or TRBD2 (5 bases each). Germline CDR1 reads LNHNV; CDR2 reads YYDKDF (reference sequence). The V and J ends lost 8 bases and 1 base respectively, with 11 bases between them. The CDR3 is made up of 13 amino acids. The CDR3 protein is CATGTGSQETQYF. CDR3 nucleotide sequence: TGTGCCACCGGGACGGGCAGCCAAGAGACCCAGTACTTC. Together with reference TRBV15 and TRBJ2-5, the CDR3 gives the full variable domain: DAMVIQNPRYQVTQFGKPVTLSCSQTLNHNVMYWYQQKSSQAPKLLFHYYDKDFNNEADTPDNFQSRRPNTSFCFLDIRSPGLGDTAMYLCATGTGSQETQYFGPGTRLLVL.

This clonotype was detected a few times. The gene calls are TRBV4-1 and TRBJ2-7; possibly TRBD1 for D (5 bases). Trimming shortened V by 1 base and J by 6 bases, and 16 bases separated the two germline ends. Germline CDR1 is MGHRA and CDR2 is YSYEKL. The CDR3 spans 15 residues. CDR3 loop: CASSQGAQGKGEQYF. CDR3 coding DNA: TGCGCCAGCAGCCAAGGGGCCCAGGGAAAGGGCGAGCAGTACTTC.

This clonotype was counted ten times or more. J is TRBJ1-5 and V is TRBV6-2 or TRBV6-3; TRBD1 is a possible D gene (5 bases). The ends were cut back, 10 bases at V and 6 bases at J, with 13 bases in the middle. CDR1 and CDR2 from the germline V gene are MNHEY and SVGEGT. This CDR3 spans 12 amino acids. The CDR3 region has the DNA TGTGCCACCAAGGGGCCTCGTCAGCCCCAGCATTTT. Translating gives CATKGPRQPQHF.

The chain combines TRBV24-1 with TRBJ1-2; no clear D gene. The germline CDR1 and CDR2 sequences are KGHDR and SFDVKD. The V gene lost 5 bases and the J gene lost 5 bases, with 8 bases spanning the gap. The CDR3 is made up of 12 amino acids. CDR3 sequence (DNA): TGTGCCACCAGTGTGGGTTCTTATGGCTACACCTTC. Translated: CATSVGSYGYTF.

With regard to this clonotype: One junction end does not reproduce the germline sequence, and a read error may be involved. This chain joins TRBV15 and TRBJ2-6; tentatively, D is TRBD1 (6 bases). CDR1 is LNHNV and CDR2 is YYDKDF in the germline V gene (reference sequence). The CDR3 covers 14 residues. The CDR3 region is CATSRGGTSNTEAF. The CDR3, as DNA: TGTGCCACCAGCAGAGGGGGGACATCCAACACTGAAGCTTTC.

This clonotype was detected a few times. V is TRBV18 and J is TRBJ1-4; possibly TRBD1 for D (6 bases). With 0 bases removed from V and 3 bases from J, the gap between germline ends came to 14 bases. The CDR3 consists of 17 residues. Germline CDR1 is KGHSH and CDR2 is LQKENI. The CDR3, as DNA: TGTGCCAGCTCACCACCCGGGGGCTATCGGCCTAATGAAAAACTGTTTTTT. This translates into CASSPPGGYRPNEKLFF.

The table lists this clonotype with many counts. J is TRBJ1-3 and V is TRBV7-9; 10 bases are a match to TRBD1. J was trimmed by 5 bases and V by 3 bases; bases with no gene match: 4. Germline V lookup: CDR1 SEHNR, CDR2 FQNEAQ (reference sequence). The CDR3 sequence is 15 residues long. DNA of the CDR3: TGTGCCAGCAGCTTCGACAGGGGGCTTAGAAACACCATATATTTT. Protein product: CASSFDRGLRNTIYF.

This clonotype was seen repeatedly, ten times or more. The chain is built from TRBV7-9 and TRBJ1-1, with D tentatively TRBD1 (6 bases). The CDR3 has 15 residues. Per the germline V gene, CDR1 is SEHNR and CDR2 is FQNEAQ (reference sequence). Trimming shortened V by 1 base and J by 0 bases, and 9 bases separated the two germline ends. The CDR3 is CASSLDGQLNTEAFF. CDR3 sequence (DNA): TGTGCCAGCAGCTTAGATGGACAGTTGAACACTGAAGCTTTCTTT.

A word on this clonotype: This could be a read error, since a much larger clone is one nucleotide away. The rearrangement uses TRBV7-8 and TRBJ1-3; D gene ambiguous. CDR3 length equals 11 residues. The V and J ends lost 3 bases and 4 bases respectively, with 1 base between them. CDR1 is SGHVS, CDR2 FQNEAQ, per germline. CDR3 in amino acids: CASSFGNTIYF. CDR3 in DNA: TGTGCCAGCAGCTTCGGAAACACCATATATTTT.

This clonotype was picked up a small number of times. The V call is TRBV7-3, the J call TRBJ2-1; the D gene is possibly TRBD2 (6 bases). The CDR3 totals 14 residues. Trimming shortened V by 6 bases and J by 8 bases, and 17 bases separated the two germline ends. Per germline, CDR1 SGHTA and CDR2 FQGTGA. The CDR3 here is CASRGRDFDDEQFF. CDR3 sequence (DNA): TGTGCCAGCAGGGGCCGGGACTTTGACGATGAGCAGTTCTTC.